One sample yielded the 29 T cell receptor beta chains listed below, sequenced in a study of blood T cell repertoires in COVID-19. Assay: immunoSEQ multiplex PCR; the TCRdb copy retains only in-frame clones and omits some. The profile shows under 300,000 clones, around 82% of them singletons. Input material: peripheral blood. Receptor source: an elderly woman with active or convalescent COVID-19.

As DNA, the CDR3 is TGTGCCTGGAGTGTAAGCTGGGAAAAACTGTTTTTT. Protein product: CAWSVSWEKLFF. V gene TRBV30 combines with J gene TRBJ1-4; D remains ambiguous. This CDR3 has 12 amino acids. Germline V gives CDR1 GTSNPN, CDR2 SVGIG (reference sequence). With 0 bases removed from V and 8 bases from J, the gap between germline ends came to 7 bases.

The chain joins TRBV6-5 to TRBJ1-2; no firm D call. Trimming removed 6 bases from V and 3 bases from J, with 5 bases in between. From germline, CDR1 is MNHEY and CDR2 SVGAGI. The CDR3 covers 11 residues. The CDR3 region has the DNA TGTGCCAGCAGGAGGGACTATGGCTACACCTTC. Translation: CASRRDYGYTF.

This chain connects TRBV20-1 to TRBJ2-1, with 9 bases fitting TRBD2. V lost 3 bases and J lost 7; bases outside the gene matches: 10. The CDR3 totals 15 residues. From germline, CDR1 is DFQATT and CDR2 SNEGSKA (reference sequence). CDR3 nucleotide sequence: TGCAGTGCTAGTGTGTCTAGCGGGAAGTATAATGAGCAGTTCTTC. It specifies CSASVSSGKYNEQFF.

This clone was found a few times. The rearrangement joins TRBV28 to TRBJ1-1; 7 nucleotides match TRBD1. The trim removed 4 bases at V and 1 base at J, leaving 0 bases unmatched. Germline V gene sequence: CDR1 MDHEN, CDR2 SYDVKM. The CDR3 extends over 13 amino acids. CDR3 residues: CASSWDRNTEAFF. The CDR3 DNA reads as TGTGCCAGCAGTTGGGACAGGAACACTGAAGCTTTCTTT.

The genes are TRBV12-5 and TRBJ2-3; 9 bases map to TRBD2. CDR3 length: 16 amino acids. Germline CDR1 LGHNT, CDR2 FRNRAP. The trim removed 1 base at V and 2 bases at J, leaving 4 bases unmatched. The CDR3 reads CASGLGLAGSTDTQYF. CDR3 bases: TGTGCTAGTGGTTTGGGGCTAGCGGGGTCCACAGATACGCAGTATTTT.

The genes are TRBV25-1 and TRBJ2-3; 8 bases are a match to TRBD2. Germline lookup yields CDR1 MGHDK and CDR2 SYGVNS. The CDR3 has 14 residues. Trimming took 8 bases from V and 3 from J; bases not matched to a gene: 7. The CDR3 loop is CASSRVAGTDTQYF. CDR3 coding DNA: TGTGCCAGCTCCAGGGTAGCGGGAACAGATACGCAGTATTTT.

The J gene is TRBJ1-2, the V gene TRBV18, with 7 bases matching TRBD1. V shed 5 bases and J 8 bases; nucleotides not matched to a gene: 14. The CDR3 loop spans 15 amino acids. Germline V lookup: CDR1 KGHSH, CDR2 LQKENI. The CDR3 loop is CASSFSGTEILGYTF. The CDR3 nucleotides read TGTGCCAGCTCATTTTCCGGGACAGAGATCTTGGGCTACACCTTC.

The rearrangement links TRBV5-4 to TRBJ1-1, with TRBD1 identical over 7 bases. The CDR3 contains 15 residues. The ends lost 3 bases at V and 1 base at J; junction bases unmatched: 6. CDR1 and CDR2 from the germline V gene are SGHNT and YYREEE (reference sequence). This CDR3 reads CASSSEGAWNTEAFF. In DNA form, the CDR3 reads TGTGCCAGCAGCTCAGAGGGGGCGTGGAACACTGAAGCTTTCTTT.

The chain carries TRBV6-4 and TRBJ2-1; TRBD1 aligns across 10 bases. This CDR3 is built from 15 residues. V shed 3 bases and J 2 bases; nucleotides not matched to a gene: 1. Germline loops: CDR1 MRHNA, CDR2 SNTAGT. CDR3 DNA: TGTGCCAGCAGTGAAGACAGGGGGCCCTACAATGAGCAGTTCTTC. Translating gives CASSEDRGPYNEQFF.

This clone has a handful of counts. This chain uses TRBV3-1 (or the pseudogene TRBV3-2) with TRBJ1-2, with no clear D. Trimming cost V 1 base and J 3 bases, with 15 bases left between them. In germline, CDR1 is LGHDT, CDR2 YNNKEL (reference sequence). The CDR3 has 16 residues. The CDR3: CASSQGMAFIDYGYTF. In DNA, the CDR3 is TGTGCCAGCAGCCAAGGTATGGCCTTCATCGACTATGGCTACACCTTC.

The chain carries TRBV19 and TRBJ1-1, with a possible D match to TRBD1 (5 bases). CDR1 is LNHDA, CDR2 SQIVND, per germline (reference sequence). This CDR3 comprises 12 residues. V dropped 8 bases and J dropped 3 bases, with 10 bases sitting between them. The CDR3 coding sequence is TGTGCCAGTCGGGGGTTGTACACTGAAGCTTTCTTT. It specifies CASRGLYTEAFF.

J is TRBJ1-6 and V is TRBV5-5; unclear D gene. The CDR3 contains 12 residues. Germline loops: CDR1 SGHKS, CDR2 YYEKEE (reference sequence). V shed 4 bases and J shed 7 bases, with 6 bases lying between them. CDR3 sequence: CASSPMNSPLHF. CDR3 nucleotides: TGTGCCAGCAGCCCTATGAATTCACCCCTCCACTTT.

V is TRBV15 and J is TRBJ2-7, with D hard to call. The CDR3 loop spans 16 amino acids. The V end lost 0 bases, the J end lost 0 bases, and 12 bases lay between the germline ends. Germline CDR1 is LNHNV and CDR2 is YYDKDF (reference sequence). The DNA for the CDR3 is TGTGCCACCAGCAGAGATAGTCAGGATACCTCCTACGAGCAGTACTTC. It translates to CATSRDSQDTSYEQYF.

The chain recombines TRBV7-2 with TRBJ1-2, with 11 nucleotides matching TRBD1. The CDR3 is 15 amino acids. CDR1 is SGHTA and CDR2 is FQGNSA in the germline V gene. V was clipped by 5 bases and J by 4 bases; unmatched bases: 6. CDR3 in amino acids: CASSLPGTGGYGYTF. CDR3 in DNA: TGTGCCAGCAGCCTACCCGGGACAGGGGGCTATGGCTACACCTTC.

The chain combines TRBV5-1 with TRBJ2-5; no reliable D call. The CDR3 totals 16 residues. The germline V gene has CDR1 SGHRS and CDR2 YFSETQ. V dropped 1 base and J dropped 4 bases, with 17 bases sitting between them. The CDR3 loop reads CASSLYPTRAAETQYF. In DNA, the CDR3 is TGCGCCAGCAGCTTGTACCCTACGCGCGCGGCAGAGACCCAGTACTTC.

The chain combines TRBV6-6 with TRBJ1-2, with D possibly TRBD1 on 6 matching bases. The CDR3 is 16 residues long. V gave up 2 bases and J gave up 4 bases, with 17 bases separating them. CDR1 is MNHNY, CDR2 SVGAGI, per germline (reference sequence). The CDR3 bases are TGTGCCAGCAGTTACCTTCAGGGGCCCTCTCTCTATGGCTACACCTTC. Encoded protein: CASSYLQGPSLYGYTF.

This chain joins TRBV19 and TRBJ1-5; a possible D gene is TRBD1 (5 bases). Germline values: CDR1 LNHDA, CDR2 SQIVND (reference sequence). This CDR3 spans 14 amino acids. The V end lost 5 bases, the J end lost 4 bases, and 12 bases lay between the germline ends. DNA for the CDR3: TGTGCCAGTAGTGCGGGGCGCGGGAATCAGCCCCAGCATTTT. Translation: CASSAGRGNQPQHF.

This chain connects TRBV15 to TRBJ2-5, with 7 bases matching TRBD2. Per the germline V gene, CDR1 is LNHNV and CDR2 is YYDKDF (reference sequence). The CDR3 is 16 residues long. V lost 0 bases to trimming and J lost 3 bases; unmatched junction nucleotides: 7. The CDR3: CATSRDGMAGEETQYF. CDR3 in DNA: TGTGCCACCAGCAGAGATGGGATGGCGGGGGAAGAGACCCAGTACTTC.

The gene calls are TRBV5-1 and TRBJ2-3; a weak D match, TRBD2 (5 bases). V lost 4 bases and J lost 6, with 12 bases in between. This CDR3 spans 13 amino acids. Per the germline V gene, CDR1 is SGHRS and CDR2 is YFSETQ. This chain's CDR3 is CASSRVGVDTQYF. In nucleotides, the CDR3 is TGCGCCAGCAGCCGGGTCGGGGTCGATACGCAGTATTTT.

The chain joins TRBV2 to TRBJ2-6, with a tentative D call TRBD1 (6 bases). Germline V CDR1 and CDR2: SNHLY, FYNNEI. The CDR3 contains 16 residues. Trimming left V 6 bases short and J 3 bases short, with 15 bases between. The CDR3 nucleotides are TGTGCCAGCAGGGGGGCCCTCCTGGATGGGGCCAACGTCCTGACTTTC. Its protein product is CASRGALLDGANVLTF. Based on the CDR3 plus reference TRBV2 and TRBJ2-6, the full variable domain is EPEVTQTPSHQVTQMGQEVILRCVPISNHLYFYWYRQILGQKVEFLVSFYNNEISEKSEIFDDQFSVERPDGSNFTLKIRSTKLEDSAMYFCASRGALLDGANVLTFGAGSRLTVL.

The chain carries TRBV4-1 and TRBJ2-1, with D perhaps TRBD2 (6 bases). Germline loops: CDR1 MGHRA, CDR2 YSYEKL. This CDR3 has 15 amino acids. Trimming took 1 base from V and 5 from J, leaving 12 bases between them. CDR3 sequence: CASSQVRTKNNEQFF. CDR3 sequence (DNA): TGCGCCAGCAGCCAAGTCCGGACTAAGAACAATGAGCAGTTCTTC.

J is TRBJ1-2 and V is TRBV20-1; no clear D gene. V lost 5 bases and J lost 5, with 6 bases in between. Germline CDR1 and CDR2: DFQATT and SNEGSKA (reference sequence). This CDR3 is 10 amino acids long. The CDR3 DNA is TGCAGTGCTCCGGTTTATGGCTACACCTTC. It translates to CSAPVYGYTF.

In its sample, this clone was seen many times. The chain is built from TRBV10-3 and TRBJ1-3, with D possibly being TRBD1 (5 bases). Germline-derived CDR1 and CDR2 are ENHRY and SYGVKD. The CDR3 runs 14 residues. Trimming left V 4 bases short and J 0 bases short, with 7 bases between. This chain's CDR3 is CAISGTTSGNTIYF. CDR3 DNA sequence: TGTGCCATCAGTGGGACAACCTCTGGAAACACCATATATTTT.

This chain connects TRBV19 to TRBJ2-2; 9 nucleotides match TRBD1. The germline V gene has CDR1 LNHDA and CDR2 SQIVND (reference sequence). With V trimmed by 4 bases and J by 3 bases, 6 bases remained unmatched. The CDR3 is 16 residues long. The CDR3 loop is CASSRLRTGDTGELFF. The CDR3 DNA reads TGTGCCAGTAGTAGGCTCCGGACAGGGGACACCGGGGAGCTGTTTTTT.

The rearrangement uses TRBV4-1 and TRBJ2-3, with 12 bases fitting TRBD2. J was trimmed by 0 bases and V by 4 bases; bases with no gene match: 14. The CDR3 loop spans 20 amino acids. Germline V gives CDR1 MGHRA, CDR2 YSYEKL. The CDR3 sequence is CASSPRGASGRVSSTDTQYF. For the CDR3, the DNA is TGCGCCAGCAGCCCCCGGGGGGCTAGCGGGAGGGTCTCGAGCACAGATACGCAGTATTTT.

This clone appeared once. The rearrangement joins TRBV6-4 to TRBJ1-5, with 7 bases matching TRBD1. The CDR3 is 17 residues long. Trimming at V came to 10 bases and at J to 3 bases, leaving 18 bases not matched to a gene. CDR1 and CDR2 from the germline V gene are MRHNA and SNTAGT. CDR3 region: CATLLRQGPYFNQPQHF. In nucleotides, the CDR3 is TGTGCCACCTTACTCCGACAGGGACCGTATTTCAATCAGCCCCAGCATTTT.

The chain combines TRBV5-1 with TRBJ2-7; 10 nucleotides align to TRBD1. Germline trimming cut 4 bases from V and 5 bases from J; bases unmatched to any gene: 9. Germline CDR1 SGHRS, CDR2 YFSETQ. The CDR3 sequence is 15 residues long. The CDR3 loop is CASSPQGQGKDEQYF. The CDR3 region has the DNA TGCGCCAGCAGCCCTCAGGGACAGGGGAAGGACGAGCAGTACTTC. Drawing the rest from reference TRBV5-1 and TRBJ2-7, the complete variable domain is KAGVTQTPRYLIKTRGQQVTLSCSPISGHRSVSWYQQTPGQGLQFLFEYFSETQRNKGNFPGRFSGRQFSNSRSEMNVSTLELGDSALYLCASSPQGQGKDEQYFGPGTRLTVT.

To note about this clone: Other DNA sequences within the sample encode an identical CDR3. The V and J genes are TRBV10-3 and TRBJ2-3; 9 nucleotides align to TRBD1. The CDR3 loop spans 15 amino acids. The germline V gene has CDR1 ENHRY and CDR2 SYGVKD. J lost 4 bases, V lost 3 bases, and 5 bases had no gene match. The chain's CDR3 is CAISEDRGRPDTQYF. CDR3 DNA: TGTGCCATCAGTGAAGACAGGGGGAGGCCAGATACGCAGTATTTT.

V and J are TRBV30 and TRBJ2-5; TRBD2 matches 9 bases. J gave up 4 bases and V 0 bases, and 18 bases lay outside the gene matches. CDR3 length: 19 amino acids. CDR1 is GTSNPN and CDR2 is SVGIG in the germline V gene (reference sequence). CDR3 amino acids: CAWSVRASGVFRGLETQYF. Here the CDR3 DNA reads TGTGCCTGGAGTGTAAGGGCTAGCGGGGTTTTCCGAGGGTTAGAGACCCAGTACTTC.